Listed here is a single T cell receptor (beta chain). The antigen remains undetermined. No conserved phenylalanine or tryptophan ends this CDR3, so it is likely a read error. This record belongs to a study of T-cell reconstitution after alpha-beta-depleted transplantation in children. General study points: Approximately two months post-transplant, alpha-beta T cells reportedly originated from several hundred expanded graft clones.

It was with unique molecular identifiers that the TCRbeta library was prepared. One entry per CDR3 protein, called by TCRdb with MiXCR from the PCR reads. The sample carries approximately 1,000,000 distinct CDR3 sequences, about 29% recorded once. The CDR3 contains 15 residues. The V end lost 2 bases, the J end lost 0 bases, and 8 bases lay between the germline ends. Germline values: CDR1 SEHNR, CDR2 FQNEAQ (reference sequence). The TCR sequence derives from a boy under two years old who had a stem cell transplant for SCID, so the T cells may come from the graft donor. This specimen consisted of PBMCs, mostly from graft donor cells, obtained 360 days after TCRalphabeta/CD19-depleted stem cell transplant. The chain couples TRBV7-9 to TRBJ1-3; D ambiguous. CDR3 DNA sequence: TGTGCCAGCAGCTTACGTTCAGTCTCTGGAAACACCATATATTCT. Amino acid sequence: CASSLRSVSGNTIYS.